The 30 T cell receptor beta chains in this list originate from one sample, sequenced in a study of CD8 T cells in ankylosing spondylitis. MiXCR, applied by TCRdb to the 5' RACE reads, yields one record per CDR3 protein. This table holds more than 100,000 distinct CDR3 sequences, over 10% found once. Material for sequencing was blood, either unsorted or a sorted T cell fraction (not recorded which). The receptor source for this set is a female donor with ankylosing spondylitis or in good health (not recorded which).

This clonotype was observed many times. V gene TRBV20-1 combines with J gene TRBJ2-7; 7 bases fit TRBD2. The CDR3 runs to 12 residues. Germline lookup yields CDR1 DFQATT and CDR2 SNEGSKA (reference sequence). V lost 4 bases to trimming and J lost 6 bases; unmatched junction nucleotides: 6. For the CDR3, the DNA is TGCAGTGCTATGCGGGAGAATGGCGAGCAGTACTTC. Protein product: CSAMRENGEQYF.

This clonotype has at least ten counts. J is TRBJ2-3 and V is TRBV6-1; a possible D gene is TRBD2 (6 bases). This CDR3 spans 16 amino acids. Germline V gene sequence: CDR1 MNHNS, CDR2 SASEGT. V dropped 5 bases and J dropped 2 bases, with 17 bases sitting between them. The CDR3 sequence: CASSTGLPTATDTQYF. The DNA for the CDR3 is TGTGCCAGCAGTACGGGACTCCCTACTGCCACAGATACGCAGTATTTT.

This clonotype was detected many times. This chain connects TRBV3-1 to TRBJ2-1; the D gene could be TRBD1 or TRBD2 (5 bases each). Germline V lookup: CDR1 LGHDT, CDR2 YNNKEL (reference sequence). Trimming took off 2 bases at V and 7 bases at J, with 27 bases between the two ends. The CDR3 is 19 residues long. The CDR3 loop is CASSQQPYRVTLGENEQFF. The CDR3 DNA sequence: TGTGCCAGCAGCCAACAACCTTATCGGGTGACTTTGGGGGAAAATGAGCAGTTCTTC.

This clonotype was counted many times. The V and J genes are TRBV20-1 and TRBJ1-1; no clear D gene. Germline CDR1 and CDR2: DFQATT and SNEGSKA (reference sequence). The V gene lost 6 bases and the J gene lost 3 bases, with 14 bases spanning the gap. The CDR3 loop spans 13 amino acids. Here the CDR3 DNA reads TGCAGTGCCTACCGGGAGTGGGACACTGAAGCTTTCTTT. It codes for CSAYREWDTEAFF.

This clonotype occurred many times. This CDR3 is CSAWTGMANQPQHF. CDR3 coding DNA: TGCAGTGCCTGGACAGGCATGGCCAATCAGCCCCAGCATTTT. The chain joins TRBV20-1 to TRBJ1-5; 7 bases are a match to TRBD1. V lost 6 bases, J lost 3 bases, and 8 bases stayed unmatched. In germline, CDR1 is DFQATT, CDR2 SNEGSKA (reference sequence). The CDR3 is made up of 14 amino acids.

Many counts were recorded for this clonotype. In DNA form, the CDR3 reads TGTGCCAGCAGCTTGTCGGGCCTTGGCTACACCTTC. Protein sequence: CASSLSGLGYTF. The rearrangement joins TRBV5-5 to TRBJ1-2, with D unresolved. CDR1 is SGHKS and CDR2 is YYEKEE in the germline V gene (reference sequence). The V gene lost 1 base and the J gene lost 7 bases, with 8 bases spanning the gap. The CDR3 covers 12 residues.

A few counts support this clonotype. The chain has TRBV7-9 and TRBJ2-7; 8 bases line up with TRBD1. The V gene's germline CDR1 is SEHNR and CDR2 FQNEAQ (reference sequence). V shed 3 bases and J 0 bases; nucleotides not matched to a gene: 4. The CDR3 is 15 residues long. This CDR3 reads CASSFRTGLSYEQYF. The CDR3, as DNA: TGTGCCAGCAGCTTTAGGACAGGGCTCTCCTACGAGCAGTACTTC.

This clonotype was seen repeatedly, ten times or more. V usage is TRBV7-2 and J usage is TRBJ1-2, with D unclear. V shed 1 base and J shed 6 bases, with 12 bases lying between them. This CDR3 comprises 14 residues. Germline CDR1 and CDR2: SGHTA and FQGNSA. The CDR3 region has the DNA TGTGCCAGCAGCTTAGTGGGTCCCACTAATGGCTACACCTTC. Translating it yields CASSLVGPTNGYTF.

The chain employs TRBV6-5 and TRBJ1-1; tentative D call: TRBD1 (6 bases). This CDR3 contains 17 residues. Trimming cost V 0 bases and J 1 base, with 15 bases left between them. In germline, CDR1 is MNHEY, CDR2 SVGAGI. The CDR3 DNA follows: TGTGCCAGCAGTTACTCGGGGTTCGGACAGAAGAACACTGAAGCTTTCTTT. Its protein is CASSYSGFGQKNTEAFF.

This rearrangement joins TRBV20-1 to TRBJ2-1, with D possibly TRBD2 on 5 matching bases. V lost 5 bases to trimming and J lost 9 bases, with 14 bases between them. Per germline, CDR1 DFQATT and CDR2 SNEGSKA (reference sequence). The CDR3 spans 12 residues. CDR3 loop: CSAPRRGSEQFF. CDR3 coding DNA: TGCAGTGCTCCGAGACGGGGTAGTGAGCAGTTCTTC.

Only a few counts were recorded for this clonotype. Just one base apart from a much larger clone, this may be a read error. The rearrangement uses TRBV3-1 and TRBJ2-7, with 8 bases fitting TRBD1. CDR1 is LGHDT and CDR2 is YNNKEL in the germline V gene (reference sequence). This CDR3 has 15 residues. The CDR3 coding sequence is TGTGCCAGCTGCCAAAGCCAGGGGGCTCCCTACGAGCAGTACTTC. It specifies CASCQSQGAPYEQYF.

This clonotype was observed a handful of times. The rearrangement uses TRBV6-5 and TRBJ2-7, with 11 positions matching TRBD1. CDR1 and CDR2 from the germline V gene are MNHEY and SVGAGI. The length of the CDR3 is 15 residues. Trimming removed 4 bases from V and 1 base from J; junction bases left unmatched: 3. The CDR3 region is CASSSGQGASYEQYF. Written as DNA, the CDR3 is TGTGCCAGCAGTTCAGGACAGGGGGCATCCTACGAGCAGTACTTC.

The genes are TRBV5-1 and TRBJ2-1; 9 bases fit TRBD2. The J segment lost 6 bases and the V segment lost 4 bases, leaving 8 bases of the junction unmatched. This CDR3 contains 15 residues. Germline lookup yields CDR1 SGHRS and CDR2 YFSETQ. In DNA form, the CDR3 reads TGCGCCAGCAGCAGCGGGGGGTCTAGGTCCAATGAGCAGTTCTTC. Amino acids: CASSSGGSRSNEQFF.

This clonotype was found many times. V is TRBV5-1 and J is TRBJ2-1; 8 bases are shared with TRBD1. V was pared by 4 bases and J by 8 bases, with 8 bases of the junction left unmatched. Germline CDR1 and CDR2: SGHRS and YFSETQ. The CDR3 is 14 amino acids. This CDR3 is CASSLRTGGHEQFF. CDR3 nucleotide sequence: TGCGCCAGCAGCCTGCGAACAGGGGGGCATGAGCAGTTCTTC.

In regard to this clonotype: With a much larger clone just one base away, this may be a read error. The chain carries TRBV27 and TRBJ1-1; 9 nucleotides line up with TRBD1. CDR3 size: 14 residues. CDR1 MNHEY and CDR2 SMNVEV come from the germline V gene (reference sequence). Written as DNA, the CDR3 is TGTCCCAGCAACCTACAGGGGGCTAGCACTGAAGCTTTCTTT. Residues: CPSNLQGASTEAFF.

This clonotype has at least ten counts. The CDR3 bases are TGTGCCAGCAGCTTGGACAGGACTAATCAGCCCCAGCATTTT. This encodes CASSLDRTNQPQHF. The chain carries TRBV7-8 and TRBJ1-5; 7 nucleotides align to TRBD1. From germline, CDR1 is SGHVS and CDR2 FQNEAQ. The CDR3 loop spans 14 amino acids. The V and J ends lost 3 bases and 4 bases, in that order; junction bases with no gene match: 3.

In this sample, this clonotype turned up a few times. This chain connects TRBV20-1 to TRBJ1-1; weak D call: TRBD1 (5 bases). CDR1 is DFQATT and CDR2 is SNEGSKA in the germline V gene (reference sequence). V was trimmed by 6 bases and J by 13 bases, leaving 18 bases between them. This CDR3 comprises 11 residues. The CDR3 nucleotides are TGCAGTGCCCCCTTGGGGCAGCAAGGTTTCTTT. Translating it yields CSAPLGQQGFF.

Ten or more counts support this clonotype. CDR3 DNA sequence: TGTGCCAGCAGTTTAGGGCAGTATCGCGAGCAGTACTTC. Amino acids: CASSLGQYREQYF. J is TRBJ2-7 and V is TRBV12-3 or TRBV12-4; D uncertain. The V gene lost 1 base and the J gene lost 6 bases, with 10 bases spanning the gap. The CDR3 covers 13 residues.

This clonotype occurred many times. The gene calls are TRBV27 and TRBJ2-7; 9 bases agree with TRBD1. CDR3 size: 15 residues. J was trimmed by 6 bases and V by 1 base; bases with no gene match: 7. CDR1 MNHEY and CDR2 SMNVEV come from the germline V gene (reference sequence). The CDR3 nucleotides read TGTGCCAGCAGTTTATTGGGGACAGGGTACTTCGAGCAGTACTTC. Translated, it gives CASSLLGTGYFEQYF.

This clonotype came up many times. The CDR3 protein is CSAQPGTMSYEQYF. CDR3 in DNA: TGCAGTGCACAGCCCGGGACAATGTCCTACGAGCAGTACTTC. The rearrangement joins TRBV20-1 to TRBJ2-7; possible D gene TRBD1, 6 bases. CDR3 length equals 14 residues. Trimming removed 6 bases at V and 1 base at J, with 16 bases between. Per germline, CDR1 DFQATT and CDR2 SNEGSKA (reference sequence).

This clonotype was found many times. This rearrangement joins TRBV3-1 to TRBJ2-7; 10 bases are shared with TRBD2. The ends lost 1 base at V and 7 bases at J; junction bases unmatched: 1. The CDR3 has 13 amino acids. Germline loops: CDR1 LGHDT, CDR2 YNNKEL (reference sequence). The CDR3 DNA reads TGTGCCAGCAGCCAAGTAGCGGGAGGTGAGCAGTACTTC. Protein: CASSQVAGGEQYF.

This clonotype was detected ten times or more. The J gene is TRBJ2-7, the V gene TRBV15; no reliable D call. Trimming removed 6 bases from V and 0 bases from J, with 9 bases in between. This CDR3 comprises 13 residues. The germline CDR1 and CDR2 sequences are LNHNV and YYDKDF (reference sequence). Here the CDR3 DNA reads TGTGCCACCAGAACGTCCGGCTCCTACGAGCAGTACTTC. Translating it yields CATRTSGSYEQYF.

V is TRBV7-2 and J is TRBJ2-4; D possibly matches TRBD1 or TRBD2 (6 bases each). V lost 4 bases and J 0 bases, leaving 16 bases between the germline ends. This CDR3 has 17 residues. Per the germline V gene, CDR1 is SGHTA and CDR2 is FQGNSA. CDR3 protein: CASSWTWGAPAKNIQYF. Written as DNA, the CDR3 is TGTGCCAGCAGCTGGACTTGGGGGGCCCCAGCCAAAAACATTCAGTACTTC.

In its sample, this clonotype was seen many times. The chain couples TRBV30 to TRBJ2-5; D perhaps matches TRBD2 (6 bases). Germline V gene sequence: CDR1 GTSNPN, CDR2 SVGIG (reference sequence). The germline V and J ends were trimmed by 0 bases and 5 bases, with 16 bases remaining between them. The CDR3 runs 15 residues. The CDR3 DNA is TGTGCCTGGAGTGTATACGCCGGGGGAGCTGAGACCCAGTACTTC. It translates to CAWSVYAGGAETQYF.

This clonotype was detected a few times. The chain combines TRBV21-1 with TRBJ2-7; TRBD2 was called by the table and not checked on the DNA. TRBV21-1 is recorded as a pseudogene. CDR3 length: 14 amino acids. Written as DNA, the CDR3 is TGTGCCAGCAGCCGAGGGGCGGGAGGGTACGAGCAGTACTTC. Translating gives CASSRGAGGYEQYF.

This clonotype was seen many times. V is TRBV6-2 or TRBV6-3 and J is TRBJ2-1; 7 bases fit TRBD1. The CDR3 loop spans 16 amino acids. Trimming took 4 bases from V and 4 from J; bases not matched to a gene: 10. Looked up from germline, CDR1 is MNHEY and CDR2 is SVGEGT. CDR3 region: CASSSPTGSSYNEQFF. The CDR3 DNA sequence: TGTGCCAGCAGTTCTCCGACAGGGAGCAGTTACAATGAGCAGTTCTTC.

The chain recombines TRBV27 with TRBJ2-5; TRBD2 matches at 10 bases. The CDR3 loop spans 15 amino acids. Germline V gene data show CDR1 as MNHEY and CDR2 as SMNVEV (reference sequence). V dropped 6 bases and J dropped 4; count of bases not matched to a gene: 8. The CDR3 reads CASSLSGGPGETQYF. The CDR3 DNA sequence: TGTGCCAGCAGCCTTAGCGGGGGGCCGGGAGAGACCCAGTACTTC.

This clonotype was found many times. The chain carries TRBV6-1 and TRBJ2-1, with D maybe TRBD2 (6 bases). Germline V gives CDR1 MNHNS, CDR2 SASEGT. There are 14 residues in the CDR3. V dropped 8 bases and J dropped 0 bases, with 11 bases sitting between them. CDR3 in amino acids: CASGLALSYNEQFF. CDR3 DNA: TGTGCCAGCGGTCTAGCGCTCTCCTACAATGAGCAGTTCTTC.

The table lists this clonotype with many counts. The chain recombines TRBV29-1 with TRBJ2-2, with 8 nucleotides matching TRBD2. CDR3 length: 14 residues. The V gene end was trimmed by 7 bases and the J gene end by 3 bases; junction bases not matched to a gene: 7. The germline gives CDR1 SQVTM, CDR2 ANQGSEA. For the CDR3, the DNA is TGCAGCGCCCGGACTAGCCCATACACCGGGGAGCTGTTTTTT. Translation: CSARTSPYTGELFF.

In this sample, this clonotype turned up many times. CDR3 nucleotide sequence: TGCAGTGCTCCTACGGGACAGTCGGGCGATGAGCAGTTCTTC. Translated, it gives CSAPTGQSGDEQFF. The V and J genes are TRBV20-1 and TRBJ2-1; 7 bases line up with TRBD1. Germline-derived CDR1 and CDR2 are DFQATT and SNEGSKA (reference sequence). CDR3 size: 14 residues. The V segment lost 5 bases and the J segment 8 bases; nucleotides outside the gene matches: 12.